This paragraph covers one T cell receptor (beta chain) sequence. These data come from a study of cytotoxic CD8 clonotypes in ibrutinib-treated CLL. This table comes from immunoSEQ multiplex PCR, and its TCRdb copy is limited to in-frame clones, with some not included. The data contain 250,000 to 350,000 clones, around 69% of them singletons. The V and J ends lost 1 base and 6 bases respectively, with 18 bases between them. From germline, CDR1 is MGHRA and CDR2 YSYEKL. The CDR3 length is 16 residues. The chain employs TRBV4-1 and TRBJ1-2; D might be TRBD1 (5 bases). This sequence originates from a human donor with chronic lymphocytic leukemia. Material: PBMCs, obtained at disease progression, from a patient treated with ibrutinib. The CDR3 region has the DNA TGCGCCAGCAGCCAAGGTATCGCGGGGCAGGTCGATGGCTACACCTTC. Encoded protein: CASSQGIAGQVDGYTF.